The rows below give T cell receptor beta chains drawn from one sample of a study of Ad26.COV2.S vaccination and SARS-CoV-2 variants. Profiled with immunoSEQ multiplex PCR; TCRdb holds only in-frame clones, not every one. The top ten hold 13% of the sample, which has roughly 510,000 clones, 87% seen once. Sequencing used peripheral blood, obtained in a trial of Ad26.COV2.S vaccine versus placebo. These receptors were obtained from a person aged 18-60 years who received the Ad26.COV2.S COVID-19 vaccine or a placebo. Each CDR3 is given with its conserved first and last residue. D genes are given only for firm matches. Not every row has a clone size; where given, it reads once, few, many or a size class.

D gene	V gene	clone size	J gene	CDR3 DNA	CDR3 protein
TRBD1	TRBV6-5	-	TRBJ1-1	TGTGCCACCGTGGGACAGGCGAGCGTAGGCACTGAAGCTTTCTTT	CATVGQASVGTEAFF
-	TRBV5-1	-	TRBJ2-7	TGCGCCAGCAGCGACGGGGCGGCGGAGCAGTACTTC	CASSDGAAEQYF
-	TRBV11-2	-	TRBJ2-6	TGTGCCAGCAGCTCCACCACCTCTGGGGCCAACGTCCTGACTTTC	CASSSTTSGANVLTF
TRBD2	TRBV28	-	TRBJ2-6	TGTGCCAGCAGGCCTGCGGGGGGGCTTTATACCAACGTCCTGACTTTC	CASRPAGGLYTNVLTF
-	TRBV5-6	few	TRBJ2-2	TGTGCCAGCAGCAGGGGACCCGCAAACACCGGGGAGCTGTTTTTT	CASSRGPANTGELFF
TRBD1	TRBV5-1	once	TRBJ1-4	TGCGCCAGCAGCTTTAGGGGACAGCCTAATGAAAAACTGTTTTTT	CASSFRGQPNEKLFF
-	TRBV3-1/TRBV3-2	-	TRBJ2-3	TGTGCCAGCAGCCCTGGAGACAGCTACACAGATACGCAGTATTTT	CASSPGDSYTDTQYF
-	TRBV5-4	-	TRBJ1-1	TGTGCCAGCAGCTTGGAAAGGGTGGGGGCGAACACTGAAGCTTTCTTT	CASSLERVGANTEAFF
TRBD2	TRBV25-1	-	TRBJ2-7	TGTGCCAGCAGTGGTAGCGGGAGGGGTGAGCAGTACTTC	CASSGSGRGEQYF
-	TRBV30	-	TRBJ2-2	TGTGCCTGGAGCCTCACCGGGGAGCTGTTTTTT	CAWSLTGELFF